Listed below are T cell receptor beta chains from one sample, sequenced in a study of blood T cell repertoires in COVID-19. Clones were sequenced by immunoSEQ multiplex PCR, and TCRdb holds only the in-frame ones, with some missing. The sample records under 350,000 clones, 80% to 90% being singletons. What was sequenced was PBMCs or T cells enriched from blood (not recorded which). The receptors stem from a woman aged 40 to 50 with acute COVID-19. Each CDR3 is given with its conserved first and last residue. The D gene is left open where the match is weak. Expanded clones get a size class; other rows say once, few or many, or leave the size out.

v_gene: TRBV7-9
d_gene: TRBD1
abundance: -
j_gene: TRBJ1-3
CDR3aa: CASSPQDRGNTIYF
CDR3nt: TGTGCCAGCAGCCCGCAGGACAGGGGGAACACCATATATTTT

v_gene: TRBV6-4
d_gene: TRBD1
abundance: -
j_gene: TRBJ2-1
CDR3aa: CASSPGQGTYNEQFF
CDR3nt: TGTGCCAGCAGCCCTGGACAGGGGACCTACAATGAGCAGTTCTTC

v_gene: TRBV19
d_gene: TRBD1
abundance: once
j_gene: TRBJ1-3
CDR3aa: CASTNRGRAGNTIYF
CDR3nt: TGTGCCAGTACTAACAGGGGGCGCGCTGGAAACACCATATATTTT

v_gene: TRBV5-1
d_gene: -
abundance: -
j_gene: TRBJ2-7
CDR3aa: CARIDRPDYEQYF
CDR3nt: TGCGCCAGAATCGACAGGCCGGACTACGAGCAGTACTTC

v_gene: TRBV29-1
d_gene: -
abundance: -
j_gene: TRBJ2-1
CDR3aa: CSVEKRGGLRGNEQFF
CDR3nt: TGCAGCGTTGAAAAGAGGGGGGGGCTGCGCGGGAATGAGCAGTTCTTC

v_gene: TRBV29-1
d_gene: TRBD2
abundance: -
j_gene: TRBJ2-7
CDR3aa: CSVLFTGGSYEQYF
CDR3nt: TGCAGCGTCCTCTTTACGGGGGGCTCCTACGAGCAGTACTTC

v_gene: TRBV9
d_gene: -
abundance: few
j_gene: TRBJ1-1
CDR3aa: CASSPHREGTEAFF
CDR3nt: TGTGCCAGCAGCCCACATAGGGAGGGTACTGAAGCTTTCTTT

v_gene: TRBV7-2
d_gene: -
abundance: -
j_gene: TRBJ2-1
CDR3aa: CASSPQSGNYNEQFF
CDR3nt: TGTGCCAGCAGCCCACAGAGCGGAAACTACAATGAGCAGTTCTTC

v_gene: TRBV11-2
d_gene: TRBD1
abundance: -
j_gene: TRBJ1-2
CDR3aa: CASSLDRAYGYTF
CDR3nt: TGTGCCAGCAGCCTAGACAGGGCCTATGGCTACACCTTC

v_gene: TRBV5-8
d_gene: -
abundance: -
j_gene: TRBJ1-1
CDR3aa: CASSSQGNTEAFF
CDR3nt: TGTGCCAGCAGTTCGCAGGGTAACACTGAAGCTTTCTTT

v_gene: TRBV30
d_gene: TRBD1
abundance: -
j_gene: TRBJ2-7
CDR3aa: CAWSVLRDRYYEQYF
CDR3nt: TGTGCCTGGAGTGTACTAAGGGACAGGTACTACGAGCAGTACTTC

v_gene: TRBV27
d_gene: TRBD1
abundance: -
j_gene: TRBJ1-1
CDR3aa: CASRTGGSLTEAFF
CDR3nt: TGTGCCAGCAGGACAGGGGGGTCTCTCACTGAAGCTTTCTTT

v_gene: TRBV18
d_gene: -
abundance: -
j_gene: TRBJ1-1
CDR3aa: CASSPPGGTEAFF
CDR3nt: TGTGCCAGCTCACCACCGGGGGGCACTGAAGCTTTCTTT

v_gene: TRBV2
d_gene: -
abundance: once
j_gene: TRBJ1-2
CDR3aa: CASSADWQLYGYTF
CDR3nt: TGTGCCAGCAGTGCGGACTGGCAGTTATATGGCTACACCTTC

v_gene: TRBV20-1
d_gene: TRBD1
abundance: once
j_gene: TRBJ1-1
CDR3aa: CSARDRAQAFF
CDR3nt: TGCAGTGCACGGGACAGGGCGCAAGCTTTCTTT

v_gene: TRBV28
d_gene: -
abundance: -
j_gene: TRBJ1-5
CDR3aa: CASSPSGRTVDQPQHF
CDR3nt: TGTGCCAGCAGTCCCTCAGGGAGGACGGTCGATCAGCCCCAGCATTTT

v_gene: TRBV6-5
d_gene: TRBD1
abundance: -
j_gene: TRBJ1-2
CDR3aa: CASRPGQDYGYTF
CDR3nt: TGTGCCAGCCGCCCCGGACAGGACTATGGCTACACCTTC

v_gene: TRBV5-4
d_gene: TRBD1
abundance: -
j_gene: TRBJ1-5
CDR3aa: CASSLDRGQGQPQHF
CDR3nt: TGTGCCAGCAGCCTGGACAGGGGGCAAGGTCAGCCCCAGCATTTT

v_gene: TRBV5-1
d_gene: -
abundance: -
j_gene: TRBJ1-2
CDR3aa: CASSLGVLGANYGYTF
CDR3nt: TGCGCCAGCAGCTTGGGCGTGTTAGGAGCTAACTATGGCTACACCTTC

v_gene: TRBV7-3
d_gene: TRBD2
abundance: few
j_gene: TRBJ2-1
CDR3aa: CASSSTGLAGANEQFF
CDR3nt: TGTGCCAGCAGTTCCACGGGACTAGCGGGTGCGAATGAGCAGTTCTTC

v_gene: TRBV9
d_gene: TRBD1
abundance: -
j_gene: TRBJ2-7
CDR3aa: CASSVGQGAYEQYF
CDR3nt: TGTGCCAGCAGCGTTGGGCAGGGGGCTTACGAGCAGTACTTC

v_gene: TRBV18
d_gene: -
abundance: -
j_gene: TRBJ1-2
CDR3aa: CASSPRQATYGYTF
CDR3nt: TGTGCCAGCTCACCCAGACAGGCGACCTATGGCTACACCTTC

v_gene: TRBV11-2
d_gene: -
abundance: -
j_gene: TRBJ2-7
CDR3aa: CASSGSGQGYTKQYF
CDR3nt: TGTGCCAGCAGCGGCAGCGGTCAGGGGTATACGAAGCAGTACTTC

v_gene: TRBV6-5
d_gene: TRBD1
abundance: few
j_gene: TRBJ1-5
CDR3aa: CASSYSSTGGDQPQHF
CDR3nt: TGTGCCAGCAGTTACTCTTCGACAGGGGGAGATCAGCCCCAGCATTTT

v_gene: TRBV5-4
d_gene: TRBD1
abundance: -
j_gene: TRBJ1-1
CDR3aa: CASSHRGRDTEAFF
CDR3nt: TGTGCCAGCAGCCACAGGGGGCGCGACACTGAAGCTTTCTTT

v_gene: TRBV6-1
d_gene: -
abundance: -
j_gene: TRBJ1-2
CDR3aa: CASSEAYGDYGYTF
CDR3nt: TGTGCCAGCAGTGAAGCCTACGGAGATTATGGCTACACCTTC

v_gene: TRBV25-1
d_gene: TRBD1
abundance: -
j_gene: TRBJ1-5
CDR3aa: CASSGTGEAGSNQPQHF
CDR3nt: TGTGCCAGCAGTGGAACAGGGGAGGCTGGTAGCAATCAGCCCCAGCATTTT

v_gene: TRBV6-2/TRBV6-3
d_gene: TRBD2
abundance: -
j_gene: TRBJ2-7
CDR3aa: CASSYSIRGGLSDEQYF
CDR3nt: TGTGCCAGCAGTTACTCGATACGGGGGGGCCTCTCCGACGAGCAGTACTTC

v_gene: TRBV7-2
d_gene: -
abundance: few
j_gene: TRBJ1-5
CDR3aa: CASSLADRRSNQPQHF
CDR3nt: TGTGCCAGCAGCTTAGCTGACAGGCGAAGCAATCAGCCCCAGCATTTT